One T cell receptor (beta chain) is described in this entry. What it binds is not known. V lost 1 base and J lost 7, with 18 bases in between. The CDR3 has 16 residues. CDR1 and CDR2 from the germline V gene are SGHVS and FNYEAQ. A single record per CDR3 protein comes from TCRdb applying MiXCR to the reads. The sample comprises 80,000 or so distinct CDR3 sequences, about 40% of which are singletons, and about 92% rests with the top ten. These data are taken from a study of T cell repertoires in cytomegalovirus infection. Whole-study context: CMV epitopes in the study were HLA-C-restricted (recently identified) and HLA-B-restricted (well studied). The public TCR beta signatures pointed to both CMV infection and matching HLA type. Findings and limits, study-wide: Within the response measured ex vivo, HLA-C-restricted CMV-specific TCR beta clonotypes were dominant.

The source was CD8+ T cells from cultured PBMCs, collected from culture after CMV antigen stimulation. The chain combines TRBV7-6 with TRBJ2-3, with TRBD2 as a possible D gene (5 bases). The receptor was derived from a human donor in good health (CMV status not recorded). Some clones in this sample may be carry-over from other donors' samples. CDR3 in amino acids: CASSLGLLAMPNTQYF. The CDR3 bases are TGTGCCAGCAGCTTAGGGTTATTAGCGATGCCGAATACGCAGTATTTT.